This T cell receptor (beta chain) came from a study of T cell changes during pregnancy in multiple sclerosis. Method: immunoSEQ multiplex PCR; TCRdb's copy keeps in-frame clones and lacks some. This sample yields about 51,000 clones, of which 85% to 95% are seen a single time; about 2.6% belongs to the top ten. This sequence was found in a female donor with multiple sclerosis, enrolled in a pregnancy study. This sample comprised CD8+ T cells from peripheral blood mononuclear cells, obtained in the second trimester of pregnancy.

This CDR3 reads CASSLGDRGLDGYTF. CDR3 DNA sequence: TGTGCCAGCAGCTTAGGCGACAGGGGGTTGGATGGCTACACCTTC. The rearrangement links TRBV7-9 to TRBJ1-2; 9 bases are shared with TRBD1. The CDR3 consists of 15 residues. CDR1 is SEHNR and CDR2 is FQNEAQ in the germline V gene (reference sequence). J gave up 6 bases and V 1 base, and 6 bases lay outside the gene matches.